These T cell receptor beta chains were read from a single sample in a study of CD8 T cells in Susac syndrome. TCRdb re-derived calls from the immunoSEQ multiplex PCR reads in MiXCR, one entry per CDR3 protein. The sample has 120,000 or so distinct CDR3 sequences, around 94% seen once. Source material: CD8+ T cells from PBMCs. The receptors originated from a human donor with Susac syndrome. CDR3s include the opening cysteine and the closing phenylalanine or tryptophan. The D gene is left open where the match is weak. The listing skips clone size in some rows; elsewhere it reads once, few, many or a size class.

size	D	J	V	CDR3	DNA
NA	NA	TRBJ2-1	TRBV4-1	CASSQDPVLSDLYNEQFF	TGCGCCAGCAGCCAAGACCCAGTTCTTTCGGACCTCTACAATGAGCAGTTCTTC
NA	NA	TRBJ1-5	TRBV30	CAWSGGDQPQHF	TGTGCCTGGAGTGGGGGGGATCAGCCCCAGCATTTT
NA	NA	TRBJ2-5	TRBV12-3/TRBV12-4	CASRYPEGTQYF	TGTGCCAGCAGGTATCCGGAGGGGACCCAGTACTTC
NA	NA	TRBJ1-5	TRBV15	CATSRVGRSNQPQHF	TGTGCCACCAGCAGAGTCGGCAGAAGCAATCAGCCCCAGCATTTT
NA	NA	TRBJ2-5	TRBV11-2	CASSLDSGSQETQYF	TGTGCCAGCAGCTTAGATTCGGGGAGCCAAGAGACCCAGTACTTC
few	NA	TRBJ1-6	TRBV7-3	CASSPDTYSPLHF	TGTGCCAGCAGCCCAGACACATATTCACCCCTCCACTTT
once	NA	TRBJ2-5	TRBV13	CASSPHRETQYF	TGTGCCAGCAGCCCCCATAGAGAGACCCAGTACTTC
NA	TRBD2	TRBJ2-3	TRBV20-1	CSARGASGAPDTQYF	TGCAGTGCTAGGGGGGCTAGCGGGGCCCCAGATACGCAGTATTTT
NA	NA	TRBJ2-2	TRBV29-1	CSVEDRDKNTGELFF	TGCAGCGTTGAAGACCGGGACAAAAACACCGGGGAGCTGTTTTTT
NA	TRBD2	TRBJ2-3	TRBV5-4	CASSTRGLAGADTQYF	TGTGCCAGCAGCACTAGGGGACTAGCGGGAGCAGATACGCAGTATTTT
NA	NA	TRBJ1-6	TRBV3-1	CASSQAFGGNSPLHF	TGTGCCAGCAGCCAAGCGTTCGGGGGGAATTCACCCCTCCACTTT
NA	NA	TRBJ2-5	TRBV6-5	CASSSGGGETQYF	TGTGCCAGCAGCTCGGGGGGCGGAGAGACCCAGTACTTC
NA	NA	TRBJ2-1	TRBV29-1	CSAPDGSSYNEQFF	TGCAGCGCTCCAGATGGGAGCTCCTACAATGAGCAGTTCTTC
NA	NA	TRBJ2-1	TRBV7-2	CASSLLDSGNEQFF	TGTGCCAGCAGCTTACTTGATTCCGGCAATGAGCAGTTCTTC
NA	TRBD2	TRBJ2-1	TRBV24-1	CATSDQKREWGNEQFF	TGTGCCACCAGTGATCAGAAGCGGGAGTGGGGGAATGAGCAGTTCTTC
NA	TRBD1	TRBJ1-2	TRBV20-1	CSARAVGQGYGYTF	TGCAGTGCTAGGGCGGTGGGACAGGGCTATGGCTACACCTTC
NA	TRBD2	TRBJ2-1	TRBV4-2	CASSQDLAGNEQFF	TGTGCCAGCAGCCAAGACCTAGCGGGCAATGAGCAGTTCTTC
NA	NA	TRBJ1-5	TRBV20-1	CSAQPTVLPSNQPQHF	TGCAGTGCTCAACCGACCGTCCTGCCCAGCAATCAGCCCCAGCATTTT
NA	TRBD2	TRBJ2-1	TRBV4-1	CASSQEGGLAGSYNEQFF	TGCGCCAGCAGCCAAGAGGGGGGGCTAGCGGGCTCCTACAATGAGCAGTTCTTC
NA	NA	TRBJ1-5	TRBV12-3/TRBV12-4	CASSWGWGNQPQHF	TGTGCCAGCAGTTGGGGCTGGGGCAATCAGCCCCAGCATTTT
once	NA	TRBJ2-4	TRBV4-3	CASSQERGARTNIQYF	TGCGCCAGCAGCCAAGAAAGGGGCGCCCGTACGAACATTCAGTACTTC
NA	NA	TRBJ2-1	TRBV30	CAWAGVEAYNEQFF	TGTGCCTGGGCAGGGGTTGAGGCCTACAATGAGCAGTTCTTC
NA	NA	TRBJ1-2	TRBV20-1	CSAAGTRGGYTF	TGCAGTGCTGCCGGGACCCGTGGCGGCTACACCTTC
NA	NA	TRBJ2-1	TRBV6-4	CASSATPGQGYNEQFF	TGTGCCAGCAGTGCAACCCCTGGGCAGGGATACAATGAGCAGTTCTTC
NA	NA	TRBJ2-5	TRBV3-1	CASSQEVLVETQYF	TGTGCCAGCAGCCAAGAGGTGCTAGTTGAGACCCAGTACTTC
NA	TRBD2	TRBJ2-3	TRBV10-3	CAITSGGATDTQYF	TGTGCCATCACTAGCGGGGGGGCCACAGATACGCAGTATTTT
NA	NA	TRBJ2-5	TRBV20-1	CSARSGLPRPAQYF	TGCAGTGCTAGATCTGGGCTACCCCGTCCGGCCCAGTACTTC
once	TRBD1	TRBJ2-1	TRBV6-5	CASSYRDRSRDEQFF	TGTGCCAGCAGTTACAGGGACAGGTCAAGGGATGAGCAGTTCTTC
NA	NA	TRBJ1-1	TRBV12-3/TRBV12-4	CASRDDVEAFF	TGTGCCAGCAGAGACGACGTTGAAGCTTTCTTT
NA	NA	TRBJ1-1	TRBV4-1	CASSQEFGQGSTEAFF	TGCGCCAGCAGCCAAGAATTTGGGCAGGGCAGTACTGAAGCTTTCTTT
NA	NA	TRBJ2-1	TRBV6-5	CASSYLGNEQFF	TGTGCCAGCAGTTACTTGGGCAATGAGCAGTTCTTC
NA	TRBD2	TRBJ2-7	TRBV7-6	CASRPGLGSSEQYF	TGTGCCAGCAGACCGGGACTAGGTTCTTCGGAGCAGTACTTC
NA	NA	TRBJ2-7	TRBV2	CARLGGSQGTSYEQYF	TGTGCCAGGCTCGGAGGGAGCCAGGGTACGTCCTACGAGCAGTACTTC
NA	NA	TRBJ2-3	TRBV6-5	CASSYSMYGDTQYF	TGTGCCAGCAGTTACTCGATGTATGGGGATACGCAGTATTTT
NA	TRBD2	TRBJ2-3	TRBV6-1	CASILIAGGRDTQYF	TGTGCCAGCATTCTAATAGCGGGGGGGCGAGATACGCAGTATTTT
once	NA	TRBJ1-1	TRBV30	CAWRDSRAEAFF	TGTGCCTGGAGGGATTCTCGCGCTGAAGCTTTCTTT
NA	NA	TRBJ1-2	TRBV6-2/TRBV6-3	CASTPGQYGYTF	TGTGCCAGCACCCCTGGACAGTATGGCTACACCTTC
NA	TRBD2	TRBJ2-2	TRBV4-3	CASSHPPGLASAGELFF	TGCGCCAGCAGCCATCCCCCGGGACTAGCGTCGGCCGGGGAGCTGTTTTTT
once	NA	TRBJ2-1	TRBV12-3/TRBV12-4	CASSLTIGDEQFF	TGTGCCAGCAGCCTCACGATTGGGGATGAGCAGTTCTTC
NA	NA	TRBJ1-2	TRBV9	CASSGARGYGYTF	TGTGCCAGCAGCGGAGCCAGGGGATATGGCTACACCTTC
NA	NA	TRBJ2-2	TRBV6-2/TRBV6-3	CASIDARQGRRTGELFF	TGTGCCAGCATAGACGCCCGCCAGGGTCGCCGCACCGGGGAGCTGTTTTTT
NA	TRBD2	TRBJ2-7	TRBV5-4	CASSYSSGRSYEQYF	TGTGCCAGCAGCTACAGTAGCGGGAGATCCTACGAGCAGTACTTC
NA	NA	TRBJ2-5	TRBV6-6	CASSSHQWGVETQYF	TGTGCCAGCAGTTCCCACCAGTGGGGTGTGGAGACCCAGTACTTC
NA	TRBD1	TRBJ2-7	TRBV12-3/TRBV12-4	CASSSEMTGLAYEQYF	TGTGCCAGCAGTTCAGAGATGACAGGGCTAGCCTACGAGCAGTACTTC
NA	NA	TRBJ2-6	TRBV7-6	CASSLVGVGGGTGANVLTF	TGTGCCAGCAGCTTAGTTGGCGTCGGGGGAGGAACTGGGGCCAACGTCCTGACTTTC
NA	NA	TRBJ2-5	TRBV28	CASRAQGGEETQYF	TGTGCCAGCAGGGCTCAGGGGGGCGAAGAGACCCAGTACTTC
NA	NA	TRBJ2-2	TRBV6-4	CASSPRGELNTGELFF	TGTGCCAGCAGTCCACGGGGTGAGCTAAACACCGGGGAGCTGTTTTTT
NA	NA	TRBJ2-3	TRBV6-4	CASSQTVTDTQYF	TGTGCCAGCAGTCAAACAGTCACAGATACGCAGTATTTT
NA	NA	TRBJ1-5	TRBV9	CASKTKTVSNQPQHF	TGTGCCAGCAAGACCAAAACGGTCAGCAATCAGCCCCAGCATTTT
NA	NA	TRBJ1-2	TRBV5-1	CASSLGYREGYTF	TGCGCCAGCAGCTTGGGGTACAGGGAGGGCTACACCTTC
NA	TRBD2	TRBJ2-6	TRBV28	CGTLGGSSGANVLTF	TGTGGAACTCTGGGGGGGTCCTCTGGGGCCAACGTCCTGACTTTC
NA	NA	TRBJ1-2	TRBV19	CASSVDRGYTF	TGTGCCAGTAGTGTCGACAGGGGCTACACCTTC
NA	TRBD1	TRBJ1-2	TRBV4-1	CASSQDRGRSYGYTF	TGCGCCAGCAGCCAGGACAGGGGTCGGAGCTATGGCTACACCTTC
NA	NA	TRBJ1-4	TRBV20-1	CSVAGITNEKLFF	TGCAGTGTTGCAGGGATAACTAATGAAAAACTGTTTTTT
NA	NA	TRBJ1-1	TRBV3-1	CASSQDGGPNTEAFF	TGTGCCAGCAGCCAAGATGGGGGACCGAACACTGAAGCTTTCTTT
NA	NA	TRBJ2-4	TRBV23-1	CASSPTVGQKNIQYF	TGCGCCAGCAGCCCCACAGTTGGGCAGAAAAACATTCAGTACTTC
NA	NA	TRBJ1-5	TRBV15	CATSRSAGSRHQHF	TGTGCCACCAGCCGGTCGGCAGGTTCGCGGCACCAGCATTTT
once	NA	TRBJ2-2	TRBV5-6	CASSSWNTGELFF	TGTGCCAGCAGCTCTTGGAACACCGGGGAGCTGTTTTTT
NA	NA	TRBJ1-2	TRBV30	CAWSVDHNYGYTF	TGTGCCTGGAGTGTAGACCATAACTATGGCTACACCTTC
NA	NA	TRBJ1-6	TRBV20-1	CSARDLTTNSPLHF	TGCAGTGCTAGAGATCTGACAACTAATTCACCCCTCCACTTT